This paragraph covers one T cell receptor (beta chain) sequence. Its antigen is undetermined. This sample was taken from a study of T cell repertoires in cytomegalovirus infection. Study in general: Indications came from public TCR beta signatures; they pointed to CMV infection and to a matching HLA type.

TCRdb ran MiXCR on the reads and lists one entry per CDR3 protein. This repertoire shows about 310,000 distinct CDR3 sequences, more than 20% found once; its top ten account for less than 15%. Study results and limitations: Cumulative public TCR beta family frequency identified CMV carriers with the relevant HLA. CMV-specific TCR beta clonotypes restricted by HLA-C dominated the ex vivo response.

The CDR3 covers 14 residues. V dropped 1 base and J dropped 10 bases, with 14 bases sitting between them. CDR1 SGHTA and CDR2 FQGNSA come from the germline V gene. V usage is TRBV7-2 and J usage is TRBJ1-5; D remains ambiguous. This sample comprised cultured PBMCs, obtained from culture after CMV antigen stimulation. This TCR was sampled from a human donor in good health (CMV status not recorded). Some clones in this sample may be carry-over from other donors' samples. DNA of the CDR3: TGTGCCAGCAGCTTAGGAGGTAAAGTCCAACCCCAGCATTTT. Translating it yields CASSLGGKVQPQHF.